The clone carrying this T cell receptor beta chain was counted once. The record originates from a study of blood T cell repertoires in COVID-19. Study-level background: Sources were T cells, B-cell-depleted T cells, or PBMCs; the material itself was cDNA or gDNA.

Germline assignment: CDR1 SGHTA and CDR2 FQGTGA. There are 11 residues in the CDR3. Trimming took off 8 bases at V and 8 bases at J, with 10 bases between the two ends. Authors' data handling: From reference gene primer amplification, estimates of nucleated cell counts were derived. TCRdb's copy holds only in-frame clones and misses some; the assay was immunoSEQ multiplex PCR. V and J calls plus clone size are reproduced from that table; the DNA served to infer D and trimming. The table includes tens of thousands of clones, roughly 80% detected once. The rearrangement joins TRBV7-3 to TRBJ2-1; D might be TRBD2 (6 bases). This receptor was identified in a man older than 75 with acute or convalescent COVID-19. Sequenced input: peripheral blood. CDR3 sequence (DNA): TGTGCCAGCGGAGGGACCGATGAGCAGTTCTTC. It codes for CASGGTDEQFF.